The rows below give T cell receptor beta chains drawn from one sample of a study of blood T cell repertoires in COVID-19. Measured with immunoSEQ multiplex PCR; TCRdb has only the in-frame clones, and not every one. The sample holds 200,000 to 300,000 clones, about 80% seen once. The sequencing input was PBMCs or T cells enriched from blood (not recorded which). These receptors were obtained from a woman aged 40 to 50 who had been exposed to COVID-19. Each CDR3 is given with its conserved first and last residue.

TRBJ2-1	TRBV19	CASSMGTGGRDEQFF
TRBJ1-2	TRBV2	CASRLEGQSLFYGYTF
TRBJ2-1	TRBV7-6	CASGPEGTGLYGDNEQFF
TRBJ2-2	TRBV7-2	CASSRTSGGKAGELFF
TRBJ2-3	TRBV4-3	CASSFRGSGGAGFMNTQYF
TRBJ1-1	TRBV4-3	CASSLEDSGTEAFF
TRBJ2-3	TRBV4-3	CASSQEWTSGGPLYTDTQYF
TRBJ2-1	TRBV10-3	CAIRDFNNEQFF
TRBJ2-7	TRBV5-4	CASSQTSGGRYEQYF
TRBJ1-6	TRBV19	CASSTGGTGDNSPLHF
TRBJ2-7	TRBV5-1	CASSFGARGSSYEQYF
TRBJ2-7	TRBV6-5	CASSLSDNLEQYF
TRBJ2-3	TRBV5-5	CASSFVQGAADTQYF
TRBJ1-1	TRBV5-1	CASSPLPGSMNTEAFF
TRBJ1-5	TRBV19	CASTQGLAGGPQHF
TRBJ1-1	TRBV14	CASSRQIGTEAFF
TRBJ1-1	TRBV19	CASRWNTEAFF
TRBJ1-5	TRBV7-2	CASSSREGDQPQHF
TRBJ2-7	TRBV19	CASSVNTGLYEQYF
TRBJ2-2	TRBV28	CAWGTATGELFF